The clone carrying this T cell receptor beta chain was observed at least ten times. Its antigen is unidentified. This sample is drawn from a study of CD8 T cells in ankylosing spondylitis. Whole-study results and caveats: Eight highly homologous variants made up a TCR beta motif, and this motif appeared characteristic of ankylosing spondylitis blood.

Trimming stripped 5 bases from V and 0 bases from J, with 11 bases between. CDR1 and CDR2 (germline): ENHRY, SYGVKD. The CDR3 has 15 amino acids. As the method for making TCR beta libraries, quantitative 5'-RACE with molecular barcodes was used. TCRdb fed the 5' RACE reads into MiXCR, producing one record per CDR3 protein. This sample carries 500,000 to 650,000 distinct CDR3 sequences, less than 6% of them seen once, and the ten largest clones take under 4.5%. What was sequenced was blood, either unsorted or a sorted T cell fraction (not recorded which). The V call is TRBV10-3, the J call TRBJ1-3; D is possibly TRBD1 (5 bases). This receptor was obtained from a male donor with ankylosing spondylitis. The DNA for the CDR3 is TGTGCCATCAGTCCCCGGGGGTACTCTGGAAACACCATATATTTT. Its translation is CAISPRGYSGNTIYF.